This TCR beta chain was observed in a study of shared clonotypes between healthy human individuals. V dropped 0 bases and J dropped 3; count of bases not matched to a gene: 9. Germline CDR1 and CDR2: MNHEY and SMNVEV (reference sequence). The CDR3 has 18 residues. With regard to this clone: Its target is not known.

Study results and caveats: Non-shared clonotypes showed lower generation probabilities than clonotypes common to all four donors.

Produced via immunoSEQ multiplex PCR; TCRdb's table is partial and in-frame only. The sample consists of about 380,000 clones, approximately 96% of them appearing once. The source is a man aged 25-45 years in good health. What was sequenced was memory CD8+ T cells sorted from blood. Subset reported: CD45RO+ cells pooled with CCR7-negative TemRA cells. This chain uses TRBV27 with TRBJ2-7, with 12 bases identical to TRBD2. CDR3 residues: CASSLSPGLAGPGYEQYF. The CDR3 DNA reads as TGTGCCAGCAGTTTATCCCCCGGACTAGCGGGGCCGGGCTACGAGCAGTACTTC.